This T cell receptor beta chain was sequenced for a study of shared clonotypes between healthy human individuals. Study-wide background: Samples came from a couple of female and three male donors aged 18 to 49. Donors had three CD4 naive, three CD4 memory, two CD8 naive and one CD8 memory plate apiece.

This CDR3 has 17 residues. Germline CDR1 reads SGHAT; CDR2 reads FQNNGV. The V and J ends lost 4 bases and 9 bases, in that order; junction bases with no gene match: 9. Sequencing was performed with immunoSEQ multiplex PCR; in TCRdb, only in-frame clones are kept and a portion is missing. The sample lists 2 million to 2.5 million clones, about 92% seen once, with 1.7% in the top ten. CD45RO-negative, CCR7-positively selected cells formed the naive CD8 fraction, excluding terminally differentiated effector memory CD45RA+ cells. This clone was found a few times. The chain carries TRBV11-2 and TRBJ2-4; 16 bases align to TRBD2. The source is a man aged 18 to 29 in good health. Some clones in this sample may be carry-over from other donors' samples. Sequencing used naive CD8+ T cells from PBMCs. The CDR3 protein is CASSYVTGTSGRGIQYF. Here the CDR3 DNA reads TGTGCCAGCAGCTACGTAACTGGGACTAGCGGGAGGGGCATTCAGTACTTC. Drawing the rest from reference TRBV11-2 and TRBJ2-4, the complete variable domain is EAGVAQSPRYKIIEKRQSVAFWCNPISGHATLYWYQQILGQGPKLLIQFQNNGVVDDSQLPKDRFSAERLKGVDSTLKIQPAKLEDSAVYLCASSYVTGTSGRGIQYFGAGTRLSVL.